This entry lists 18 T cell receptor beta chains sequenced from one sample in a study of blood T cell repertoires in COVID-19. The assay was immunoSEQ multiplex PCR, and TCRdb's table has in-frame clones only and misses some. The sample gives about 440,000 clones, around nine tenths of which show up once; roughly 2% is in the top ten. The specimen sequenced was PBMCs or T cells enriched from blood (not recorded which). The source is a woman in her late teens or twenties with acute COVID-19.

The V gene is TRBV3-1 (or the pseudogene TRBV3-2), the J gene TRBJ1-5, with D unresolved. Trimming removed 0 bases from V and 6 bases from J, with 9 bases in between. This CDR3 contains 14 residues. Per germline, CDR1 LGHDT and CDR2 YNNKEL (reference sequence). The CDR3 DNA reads TGTGCCAGCAGCCAAGATGGCGGGATTCAGCCCCAGCATTTT. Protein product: CASSQDGGIQPQHF.

In nucleotides, the CDR3 is TGTGCCAGCAGTGAGAGCCCCGTTGGCTACACCTTC. As protein: CASSESPVGYTF. The J gene is TRBJ1-2, the V gene TRBV2; D is undetermined. Germline-derived CDR1 and CDR2 are SNHLY and FYNNEI. The CDR3 totals 12 residues. V was cut by 3 bases and J by 7 bases, with 9 bases left in between.

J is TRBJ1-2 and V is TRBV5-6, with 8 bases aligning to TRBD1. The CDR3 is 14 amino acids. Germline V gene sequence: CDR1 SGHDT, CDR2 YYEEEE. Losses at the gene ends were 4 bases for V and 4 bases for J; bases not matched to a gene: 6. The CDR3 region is CASSDPTGGYGYTF. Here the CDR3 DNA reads TGTGCCAGCAGCGACCCCACAGGGGGCTATGGCTACACCTTC.

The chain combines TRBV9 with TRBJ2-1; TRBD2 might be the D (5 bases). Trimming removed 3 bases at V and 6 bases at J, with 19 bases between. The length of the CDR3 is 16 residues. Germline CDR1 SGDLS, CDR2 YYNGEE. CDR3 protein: CASSGSPKLVSNEQFF. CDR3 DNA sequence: TGTGCCAGCAGCGGGTCCCCTAAACTAGTTTCCAATGAGCAGTTCTTC.

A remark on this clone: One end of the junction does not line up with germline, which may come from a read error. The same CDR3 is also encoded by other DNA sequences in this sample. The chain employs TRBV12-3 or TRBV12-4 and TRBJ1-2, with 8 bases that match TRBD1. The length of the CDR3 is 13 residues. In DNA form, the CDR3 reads TGTGCCAGCAGCCCCCACAGGGGGGATGGTTACACCTTC. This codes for CASSPHRGDGYTF.

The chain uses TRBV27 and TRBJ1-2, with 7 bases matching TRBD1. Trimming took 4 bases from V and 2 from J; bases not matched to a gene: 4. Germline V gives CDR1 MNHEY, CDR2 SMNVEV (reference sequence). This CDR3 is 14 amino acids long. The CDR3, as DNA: TGTGCCAGCAGTTACCAACAGGGGAACTATGGCTACACCTTC. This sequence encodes CASSYQQGNYGYTF.

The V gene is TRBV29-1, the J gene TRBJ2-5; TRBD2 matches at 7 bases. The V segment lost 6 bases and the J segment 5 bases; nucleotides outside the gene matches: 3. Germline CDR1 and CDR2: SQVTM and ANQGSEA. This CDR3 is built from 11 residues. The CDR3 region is CSVAGVETQYF. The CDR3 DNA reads TGCAGCGTCGCGGGAGTGGAGACCCAGTACTTC.

CDR3 DNA sequence: TGTGCCAGCAGAGTCCGGGGACTACGGAGGGGCTACACCTTC. Protein product: CASRVRGLRRGYTF. The chain has TRBV6-5 and TRBJ1-2; TRBD1 might be the D (5 bases). Trimming took 6 bases from V and 8 from J, leaving 19 bases between them. This CDR3 comprises 14 residues. The germline V gene has CDR1 MNHEY and CDR2 SVGAGI.

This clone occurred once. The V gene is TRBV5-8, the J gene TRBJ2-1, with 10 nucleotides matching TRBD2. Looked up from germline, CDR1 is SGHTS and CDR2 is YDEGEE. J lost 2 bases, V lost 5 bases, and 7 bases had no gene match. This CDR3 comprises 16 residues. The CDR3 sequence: CASSYSGGITYNEQFF. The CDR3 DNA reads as TGTGCCAGCAGTTATAGCGGGGGGATAACCTACAATGAGCAGTTCTTC.

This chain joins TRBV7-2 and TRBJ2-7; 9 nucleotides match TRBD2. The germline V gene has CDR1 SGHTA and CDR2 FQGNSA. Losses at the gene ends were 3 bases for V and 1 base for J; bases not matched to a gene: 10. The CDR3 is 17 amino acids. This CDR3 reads CASSFSSGSLLSYEQYF. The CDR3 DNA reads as TGTGCCAGCAGCTTTAGTAGCGGGAGTTTATTGTCCTACGAGCAGTACTTC.

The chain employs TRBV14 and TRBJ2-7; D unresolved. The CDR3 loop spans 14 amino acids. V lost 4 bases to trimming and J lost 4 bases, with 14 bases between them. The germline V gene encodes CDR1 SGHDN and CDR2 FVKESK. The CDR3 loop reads CASSLRGWNYEQYF. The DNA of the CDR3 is TGTGCCAGCAGCCTGCGCGGCTGGAATTACGAGCAGTACTTC.

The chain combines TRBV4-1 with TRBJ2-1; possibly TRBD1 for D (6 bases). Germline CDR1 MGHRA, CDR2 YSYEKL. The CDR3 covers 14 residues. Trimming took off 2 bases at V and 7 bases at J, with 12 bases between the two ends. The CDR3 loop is CASSQRVQGNEQFF. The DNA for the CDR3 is TGCGCCAGCAGCCAAAGGGTACAGGGAAATGAGCAGTTCTTC.

The CDR3: CASSIGGQTPPRGYTF. The CDR3 DNA follows: TGTGCCAGTAGTATAGGGGGACAGACTCCCCCGCGGGGCTACACCTTC. The rearrangement links TRBV19 to TRBJ1-2; 7 nucleotides line up with TRBD1. The CDR3 has 16 residues. Germline V CDR1 and CDR2: LNHDA, SQIVND (reference sequence). J gave up 8 bases and V 1 base, and 13 bases lay outside the gene matches.

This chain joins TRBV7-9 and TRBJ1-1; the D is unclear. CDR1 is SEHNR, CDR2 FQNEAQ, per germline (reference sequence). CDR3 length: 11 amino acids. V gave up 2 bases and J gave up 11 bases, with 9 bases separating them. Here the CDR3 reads CASSLKPVAFF. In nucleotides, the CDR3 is TGTGCCAGCAGCTTAAAGCCCGTGGCTTTCTTT.

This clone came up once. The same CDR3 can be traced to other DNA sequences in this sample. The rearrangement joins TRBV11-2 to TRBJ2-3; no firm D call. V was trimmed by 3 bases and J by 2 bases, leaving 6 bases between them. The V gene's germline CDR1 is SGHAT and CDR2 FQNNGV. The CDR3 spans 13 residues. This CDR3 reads CASSLLVTDTQYF. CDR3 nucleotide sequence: TGTGCCAGCAGCTTGTTAGTCACAGATACGCAGTATTTT.

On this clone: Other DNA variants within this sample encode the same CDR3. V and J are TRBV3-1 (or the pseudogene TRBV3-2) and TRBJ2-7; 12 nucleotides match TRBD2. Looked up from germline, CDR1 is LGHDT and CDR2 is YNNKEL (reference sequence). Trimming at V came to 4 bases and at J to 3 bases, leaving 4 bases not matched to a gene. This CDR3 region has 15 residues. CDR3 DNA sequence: TGTGCCAGCAGCCCCCGACTAGCGGGAGACTACGAGCAGTACTTC. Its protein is CASSPRLAGDYEQYF.

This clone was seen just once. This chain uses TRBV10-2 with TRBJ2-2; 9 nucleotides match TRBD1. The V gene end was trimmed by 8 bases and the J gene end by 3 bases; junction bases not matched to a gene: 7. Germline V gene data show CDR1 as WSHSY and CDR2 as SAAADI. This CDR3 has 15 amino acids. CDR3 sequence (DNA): TGCGCCAGCCAGTTGTGGGACAGGGACACCGGGGAGCTGTTTTTT. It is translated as CASQLWDRDTGELFF.

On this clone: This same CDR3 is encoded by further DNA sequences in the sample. DNA for the CDR3: TGTGCCAGCAGCTTAGGACAGAACTATGGCTACACCTTC. This gives the protein CASSLGQNYGYTF. The J gene is TRBJ1-2, the V gene TRBV7-2; a weak D match, TRBD1 (5 bases). The ends were cut back, 1 base at V and 2 bases at J, with 5 bases in the middle. CDR3 length: 13 residues. Germline V gene lookup returns CDR1 SGHTA and CDR2 FQGNSA.